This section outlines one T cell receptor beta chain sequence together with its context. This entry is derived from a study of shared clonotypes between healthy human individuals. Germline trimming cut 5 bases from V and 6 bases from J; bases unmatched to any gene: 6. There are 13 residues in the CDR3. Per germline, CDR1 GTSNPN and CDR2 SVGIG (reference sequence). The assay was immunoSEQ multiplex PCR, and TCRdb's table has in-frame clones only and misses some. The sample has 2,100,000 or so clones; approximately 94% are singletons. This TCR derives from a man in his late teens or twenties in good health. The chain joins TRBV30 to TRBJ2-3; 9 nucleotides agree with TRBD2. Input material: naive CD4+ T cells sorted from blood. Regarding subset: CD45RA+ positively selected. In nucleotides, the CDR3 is TGTGCCTGGTCACTAGCGGGTCCCGATACGCAGTATTTT. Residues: CAWSLAGPDTQYF.